Listed below are T cell receptor beta chains from one sample, sequenced in a study of shared T cell receptors in the human thymus. Profiled with immunoSEQ multiplex PCR; TCRdb holds only in-frame clones, not every one. The table includes 700,000 to 750,000 clones, approximately 85% detected once. These data were also filed under a second study, of human thymus T cells.

Sequenced sample: thymocytes. These receptors were obtained from a girl younger than two with a congenital heart defect. CDR3s include the opening cysteine and the closing phenylalanine or tryptophan. The order of the fields is D gene, J gene, V gene, clone size, CDR3 protein, CDR3 DNA. D genes are given only for firm matches. Rows give clone size only sometimes, using once, few, many, or a class for an expanded clone.

D: TRBD2; J: TRBJ2-5; V: TRBV6-1; size: NA; CDR3: CASSERREGRETQYF; DNA: TGTGCCAGCAGTGAACGCAGGGAGGGGCGAGAGACCCAGTACTTC
D: NA; J: TRBJ2-3; V: TRBV15; size: NA; CDR3: CATSRFDREFKQDTQYF; DNA: TGTGCCACCAGCAGGTTTGACAGAGAGTTTAAACAGGATACGCAGTATTTT
D: NA; J: TRBJ1-1; V: TRBV5-1; size: NA; CDR3: CASSRRGKEAFF; DNA: TGCGCCAGCAGCCGGCGGGGCAAAGAAGCTTTCTTT
D: TRBD1; J: TRBJ1-1; V: TRBV5-1; size: NA; CDR3: CASSPRWQGDNTEAFF; DNA: TGCGCCAGCAGCCCCCGATGGCAGGGGGACAACACTGAAGCTTTCTTT
D: TRBD1; J: TRBJ1-6; V: TRBV5-5; size: NA; CDR3: CASSLGGQGSPLHF; DNA: TGTGCCAGCAGCTTGGGGGGACAGGGCTCACCCCTCCACTTT
D: NA; J: TRBJ2-3; V: TRBV9; size: NA; CDR3: CASSVGLPDTQYF; DNA: TGTGCCAGCAGCGTAGGGCTTCCAGATACGCAGTATTTT
D: NA; J: TRBJ1-1; V: TRBV5-1; size: NA; CDR3: CASSLFRATEAFF; DNA: TGCGCCAGCAGCTTGTTCAGGGCGACTGAAGCTTTCTTT
D: TRBD1; J: TRBJ1-5; V: TRBV18; size: NA; CDR3: CASSPHRDRGDGINQPQHF; DNA: TGTGCCAGCTCACCACACCGGGACAGGGGGGACGGGATCAATCAGCCCCAGCATTTT
D: TRBD1; J: TRBJ1-6; V: TRBV4-1; size: once; CDR3: CASSQEPNQDRARNSPLHF; DNA: TGCGCCAGCAGCCAAGAACCAAACCAGGACAGGGCCCGGAATTCACCCCTCCACTTT
D: TRBD1; J: TRBJ1-4; V: TRBV19; size: NA; CDR3: CASSGPRTGSTVREKLFF; DNA: TGTGCCAGTAGTGGCCCAAGGACAGGGAGTACCGTCCGAGAAAAACTGTTTTTT
D: TRBD1; J: TRBJ1-2; V: TRBV5-1; size: NA; CDR3: CASSGEDRDRSPAGYGYTF; DNA: TGCGCCAGCAGCGGGGAAGACAGGGACAGGTCCCCAGCGGGCTATGGCTACACCTTC
D: TRBD2; J: TRBJ2-1; V: TRBV6-1; size: NA; CDR3: CASSGLAGGPWNNEQFF; DNA: TGTGCCAGCAGTGGCCTAGCGGGGGGGCCATGGAACAATGAGCAGTTCTTC
D: NA; J: TRBJ2-7; V: TRBV28; size: NA; CDR3: CASRTGTKSSYEQYF; DNA: TGTGCCAGCAGGACCGGGACAAAAAGCTCCTACGAGCAGTACTTC
D: NA; J: TRBJ2-3; V: TRBV7-8; size: NA; CDR3: CASSLLNCSDTQYF; DNA: TGTGCCAGCAGCTTGTTGAACTGCTCAGATACGCAGTATTTT
D: TRBD1; J: TRBJ2-3; V: TRBV4-1; size: NA; CDR3: CASSQIPPPRQGEGWDTQYF; DNA: TGCGCCAGCAGCCAAATACCCCCTCCTAGACAGGGAGAGGGTTGGGATACGCAGTATTTT
D: NA; J: TRBJ1-5; V: TRBV29-1; size: NA; CDR3: CSVASSPFAGNQPQHF; DNA: TGCAGCGTTGCGTCTAGCCCCTTTGCCGGCAATCAGCCCCAGCATTTT
D: NA; J: TRBJ1-2; V: TRBV9; size: NA; CDR3: CASSAKSGERANYGYTF; DNA: TGTGCCAGCAGCGCCAAATCAGGGGAAAGGGCTAACTATGGCTACACCTTC
D: NA; J: TRBJ2-7; V: TRBV11-1; size: NA; CDR3: CASSLARGNIYEQYF; DNA: TGTGCCAGCAGCTTAGCGCGAGGAAATATCTACGAGCAGTACTTC
D: NA; J: TRBJ2-2; V: TRBV4-3; size: NA; CDR3: CASSPGQLNTGELFF; DNA: TGCGCCAGCAGCCCTGGACAGTTAAACACCGGGGAGCTGTTTTTT
D: NA; J: TRBJ2-1; V: TRBV2; size: NA; CDR3: CASRTVFNEQFF; DNA: TGTGCCAGCAGGACAGTGTTCAATGAGCAGTTCTTC
D: NA; J: TRBJ2-5; V: TRBV6-1; size: NA; CDR3: CASSRTALGQETQYF; DNA: TGTGCCAGCAGTCGGACAGCCCTGGGTCAAGAGACCCAGTACTTC
D: NA; J: TRBJ2-5; V: TRBV4-3; size: NA; CDR3: CASSRSGGQGETQYF; DNA: TGCGCCAGCAGCCGCTCGGGGGGTCAGGGGGAGACCCAGTACTTC
D: NA; J: TRBJ1-6; V: TRBV10-3; size: NA; CDR3: CAITGESNSPLHF; DNA: TGTGCCATCACCGGGGAATCGAATTCACCCCTCCACTTT
D: NA; J: TRBJ1-4; V: TRBV5-4; size: NA; CDR3: CASSLDPGERPNEKLFF; DNA: TGTGCCAGCAGCTTGGACCCAGGGGAGCGACCTAATGAAAAACTGTTTTTT
D: TRBD2; J: TRBJ2-1; V: TRBV9; size: few; CDR3: CASSELAGEDEQFF; DNA: TGTGCCAGCAGCGAACTAGCGGGGGAGGATGAGCAGTTCTTC
D: NA; J: TRBJ2-3; V: TRBV7-2; size: NA; CDR3: CASSHQRVEQYF; DNA: TGTGCCAGCAGCCACCAGAGGGTAGAGCAGTATTTT
D: NA; J: TRBJ1-5; V: TRBV11-2; size: NA; CDR3: CASSRGQKGNQPQHF; DNA: TGTGCCAGCAGCAGAGGACAGAAGGGGAATCAGCCCCAGCATTTT
D: NA; J: TRBJ2-6; V: TRBV19; size: NA; CDR3: CASNRGTGANVLTF; DNA: TGTGCCAGTAATCGGGGTACAGGGGCCAACGTCCTGACTTTC
D: NA; J: TRBJ1-5; V: TRBV28; size: NA; CDR3: CASSLCLSANQPQHF; DNA: TGTGCCAGCAGTTTATGCCTCAGCGCAAATCAGCCCCAGCATTTT
D: TRBD1; J: TRBJ2-1; V: TRBV12-5; size: NA; CDR3: CASGPSDRGNEQFF; DNA: TGTGCTAGTGGTCCGTCCGACAGGGGAAATGAGCAGTTCTTC
D: NA; J: TRBJ1-2; V: TRBV10-3; size: NA; CDR3: CAISDAWQPRNGYTF; DNA: TGTGCCATCAGTGACGCGTGGCAACCGAGGAATGGCTACACCTTC
D: NA; J: TRBJ1-1; V: TRBV7-9; size: NA; CDR3: CASSSKSGSWSTEAFF; DNA: TGTGCCAGCAGCTCAAAATCGGGGTCATGGAGCACTGAAGCTTTCTTT
D: NA; J: TRBJ2-1; V: TRBV5-6; size: NA; CDR3: CASSSLPSGNEQFF; DNA: TGTGCCAGCAGCTCACTCCCATCCGGCAATGAGCAGTTCTTC
D: TRBD2; J: TRBJ2-1; V: TRBV30; size: NA; CDR3: CAWSGGRRGVNVSYNEQFF; DNA: TGTGCCTGGAGTGGTGGGCGGCGGGGGGTCAACGTATCCTACAATGAGCAGTTCTTC
D: NA; J: TRBJ1-5; V: TRBV4-1; size: NA; CDR3: CASSPGGINQPQHF; DNA: TGCGCCAGCAGCCCCGGGGGTATCAATCAGCCCCAGCATTTT
D: NA; J: TRBJ2-7; V: TRBV7-2; size: NA; CDR3: CASSPRGARSLYEQYF; DNA: TGTGCCAGCAGCCCTCGGGGGGCCCGTTCCCTCTACGAGCAGTACTTC
D: TRBD1; J: TRBJ1-2; V: TRBV12-5; size: NA; CDR3: CASGPTGDRGIYTF; DNA: TGTGCTAGTGGTCCGACTGGGGACAGAGGAATCTACACCTTC
D: NA; J: TRBJ2-5; V: TRBV7-6; size: NA; CDR3: CASSLLLKEQYF; DNA: TGTGCCAGCAGCCTCCTTCTGAAGGAGCAGTACTTC
D: TRBD2; J: TRBJ2-7; V: TRBV5-4; size: NA; CDR3: CASSMPLGGLDEQYF; DNA: TGTGCCAGCAGCATGCCCTTGGGGGGGTTGGACGAGCAGTACTTC
D: NA; J: TRBJ1-6; V: TRBV7-8; size: NA; CDR3: CASATRQGNNSPLHF; DNA: TGTGCCAGCGCGACCAGGCAGGGTAATAATTCCCCCCTCCACTTT